The next 10 T cell receptor beta chains were all read from a single sample in a study of T-cell reconstitution after alpha-beta-depleted transplantation in children. It was with unique molecular identifiers that the TCRbeta library was prepared. TCRdb recomputed calls from the PCR reads with MiXCR, one row per CDR3 protein. The table lists around 410,000 distinct CDR3 sequences, about 11% of them singletons, with approximately 5% in the top ten. The sample here was PBMCs from the stem cell graft donor, taken from the stem cell graft. These receptors all come from a human donor who donated a stem cell graft to a child with acute myeloid leukemia.

The V gene is TRBV6-2 or TRBV6-3, the J gene TRBJ2-2; D possibly corresponds to TRBD2 (5 bases). The CDR3 spans 14 residues. Germline-derived CDR1 and CDR2 are MNHEY and SVGEGT. V was clipped by 5 bases and J by 6 bases, with 13 bases between them. CDR3 nucleotides: TGTGCCAGCAGTCGCCTACTAGTTGCCGGGGAGCTGTTTTTT. Amino acids: CASSRLLVAGELFF.

The chain links TRBV5-1 to TRBJ2-2; TRBD1 matches at 10 bases. This CDR3 region has 17 residues. Trimming took 3 bases from V and 6 from J; bases not matched to a gene: 11. Germline values: CDR1 SGHRS, CDR2 YFSETQ. The CDR3 reads CASSSKPGTGDAGELFF. For the CDR3, the DNA is TGCGCCAGCAGCTCGAAACCCGGGACAGGGGACGCCGGGGAGCTGTTTTTT.

This clonotype has only a few counts. J is TRBJ2-1 and V is TRBV9, with TRBD2 matching 7 bases. Germline assignment: CDR1 SGDLS and CDR2 YYNGEE. J lost 7 bases, V lost 10 bases, and 5 bases had no gene match. This CDR3 has 11 amino acids. The CDR3 DNA follows: TGTGCCGGCGGGAGAGAGAATGAGCAGTTCTTC. This translates into CAGGRENEQFF. Supplemented by reference TRBV9 and TRBJ2-1, the full variable domain reads DSGVTQTPKHLITATGQRVTLRCSPRSGDLSVYWYQQSLDQGLQFLIQYYNGEERAKGNILERFSAQQFPDLHSELNLSSLELGDSALYFCAGGRENEQFFGPGTRLTVL.

This chain links TRBV20-1 with TRBJ2-7; 7 bases are a match to TRBD2. The CDR3 consists of 14 residues. Germline trimming cut 4 bases from V and 5 bases from J; bases unmatched to any gene: 11. Per germline, CDR1 DFQATT and CDR2 SNEGSKA (reference sequence). CDR3 nucleotide sequence: TGCAGTGCTAAAAACGGGGGGACCATTAACGAGCAGTACGTC. Its translation: CSAKNGGTINEQYV.

The chain combines TRBV12-3 or TRBV12-4 with TRBJ1-2; D possibly corresponds to TRBD1 (5 bases). The CDR3 sequence is 14 residues long. V was trimmed by 6 bases and J by 2 bases, leaving 13 bases between them. In DNA form, the CDR3 reads TGTGCCAGCAGGGGGACGGAATTAAACTATGGCTACACCTTC. Amino acids: CASRGTELNYGYTF.

The rearrangement uses TRBV7-8 and TRBJ1-1; D is undetermined. Germline CDR1 and CDR2: SGHVS and FQNEAQ. The V end lost 1 base, the J end lost 0 bases, and 12 bases lay between the germline ends. CDR3 length equals 16 residues. The CDR3 nucleotides read TGTGCCAGCAGCTTAGACAGCCTAAGAATGAACACTGAAGCTTTCTTT. This encodes CASSLDSLRMNTEAFF.

The sample holds a few counts of this clonotype. The chain has TRBV20-1 and TRBJ2-3; TRBD2 matches 15 bases. The germline CDR1 and CDR2 sequences are DFQATT and SNEGSKA (reference sequence). CDR3 length: 16 amino acids. The junction had 7 bases not matched to a gene; V was cut back by 8 bases and J by 1 base. DNA for the CDR3: TGCAGTTCTTGGACTAGCGGGAGGGGTGGCACAGATACGCAGTATTTT. Its translation: CSSWTSGRGGTDTQYF.

DNA of the CDR3: TGCGCCAGCAGCTCCCAAGGAGGGGGGGGGCCTCATGAGCAGTTCTTC. Translating it yields CASSSQGGGGPHEQFF. J is TRBJ2-1 and V is TRBV5-1; the D gene is possibly TRBD2 (7 bases). Trimming stripped 3 bases from V and 8 bases from J, with 21 bases between. Germline V lookup: CDR1 SGHRS, CDR2 YFSETQ. The CDR3 loop spans 16 amino acids.

V and J are TRBV6-2 or TRBV6-3 and TRBJ2-7; TRBD1 is a possible D gene (6 bases). CDR3 length: 18 amino acids. The V and J ends lost 2 bases and 4 bases respectively, with 24 bases between them. Germline V gene lookup returns CDR1 MNHEY and CDR2 SVGEGT. CDR3 region: CASSYPEMVARGGYEQYF. DNA for the CDR3: TGTGCCAGCAGTTACCCGGAAATGGTGGCCAGGGGTGGATACGAGCAGTACTTC.

This clonotype was seen only once. This may be a read error: a much more frequent sequence differs by one nucleotide. The V and J genes are TRBV25-1 and TRBJ1-5; no firm D call. This CDR3 region has 10 residues. From germline, CDR1 is MGHDK and CDR2 SYGVNS. In DNA, the CDR3 is TGTGCCAGCACAGATCAGGCCCAGCATTTT. Translated: CASTDQAQHF.